These T cell receptor beta chains were read from a single sample in a study of blood T cell repertoires in COVID-19. Sequencing was performed with immunoSEQ multiplex PCR; in TCRdb, only in-frame clones are kept and a portion is missing. This table has about 80,000 clones, 82% appearing once. Source material: peripheral blood. These TCRs come from a human donor in a cohort sampled during active COVID-19. CDR3s include the opening cysteine and the closing phenylalanine or tryptophan. D genes are given only for firm matches. Clone sizes are given selectively: once, few, many, or a class where the clone is expanded.

DNA	CDR3	V	J	D	size
TGTGCCAGTAGTAGAAGCGGGCTAGCGGGGGCTGGGGCCAACGTCCTGACTTTC	CASSRSGLAGAGANVLTF	TRBV19	TRBJ2-6	TRBD2	-
TGTGCCCATTCCCAGGGGAGGGGTGAAAAACTGTTTTTT	CAHSQGRGEKLFF	TRBV6-1	TRBJ1-4	-	-
TGTGCCAGCATTCAGGACAGAGGAGATGAAAAACTGTTTTTT	CASIQDRGDEKLFF	TRBV6-5	TRBJ1-4	-	once
TGCAGTGCTAGTGGGCAGGGCAGGGTTTACAATGAGCAGTTCTTC	CSASGQGRVYNEQFF	TRBV20-1	TRBJ2-1	-	-
TGTGCCAGCAGCGCCCCGGCGGACTTAACAGATACGCAGTATTTT	CASSAPADLTDTQYF	TRBV7-9	TRBJ2-3	-	once
TGTGCCTGGAGTGTATCACAGGGCGATTCACCCCTCCACTTT	CAWSVSQGDSPLHF	TRBV30	TRBJ1-6	-	-
TGTGCCAGTAGGGTGGGACTGTATAATTCACCCCTCCACTTT	CASRVGLYNSPLHF	TRBV19	TRBJ1-6	-	-
TGTGCCAGCAGCCCCTCCTTGAACACCGGGGAGCTGTTTTTT	CASSPSLNTGELFF	TRBV7-2	TRBJ2-2	-	-
TGTGCCAGCAGCCTGAGGACCTACGAGCAGTACTTC	CASSLRTYEQYF	TRBV5-6	TRBJ2-7	-	-
TGTGCCAGCAGTGAATCATCGGACACTGAAGCTTTCTTT	CASSESSDTEAFF	TRBV25-1	TRBJ1-1	-	-
TGTGCCAGCAGCTTAGGAGGGGGCCCAGAGACCCAGTACTTC	CASSLGGGPETQYF	TRBV7-6	TRBJ2-5	TRBD1	-
TGTGCCAGCAGCGTAGGGCCCGGGGGGACTGAAGCTTTCTTT	CASSVGPGGTEAFF	TRBV9	TRBJ1-1	-	once
TGTGCCAGTAGTATAGACGGACTAGCGGCGGGCAATGAGCAGTTCTTC	CASSIDGLAAGNEQFF	TRBV19	TRBJ2-1	TRBD2	-
TGTGCCAGCAGCTTAGATTCACAGATGAAAGCTTTCTTT	CASSLDSQMKAFF	TRBV11-2	TRBJ1-1	-	few
TGTGCCAGCAGCTTCCTGGACAGTAACACTGAAGCTTTCTTT	CASSFLDSNTEAFF	TRBV7-8	TRBJ1-1	-	-